A single sample gave rise to the 26 T cell receptor beta chains below, sequenced in a study of blood T cell repertoires in COVID-19. The assay was immunoSEQ multiplex PCR, and TCRdb's table has in-frame clones only and misses some. This sample carries 130,000 or so clones, 77% of them seen once, and the ten largest clones take roughly 8.6%. The source material was peripheral blood. These TCRs come from a human donor in a cohort sampled during active COVID-19.

The chain recombines TRBV2 with TRBJ1-3; D is perhaps TRBD1 (6 bases). The CDR3 covers 19 residues. Germline V CDR1 and CDR2: SNHLY, FYNNEI. The ends were cut back, 3 bases at V and 0 bases at J, with 21 bases in the middle. The CDR3 DNA sequence: TGTGCCAGCAGTGATCCCGGGACAACTGATTCCCGCTCTGGAAACACCATATATTTT. Translating it yields CASSDPGTTDSRSGNTIYF.

The chain has TRBV15 and TRBJ2-1, with TRBD2 matching over 7 bases. The trim removed 0 bases at V and 4 bases at J, leaving 3 bases unmatched. The CDR3 is made up of 15 amino acids. Germline CDR1 LNHNV, CDR2 YYDKDF (reference sequence). CDR3 sequence: CATSRDREGYNEQFF. The DNA for the CDR3 is TGTGCCACCAGCAGAGATAGGGAGGGGTACAATGAGCAGTTCTTC.

The chain has TRBV2 and TRBJ2-7; D is possibly TRBD2 (5 bases). V was pared by 7 bases and J by 2 bases, with 18 bases between. CDR3 size: 15 residues. Per the germline V gene, CDR1 is SNHLY and CDR2 is FYNNEI. CDR3 region: CASTERAIRTYEQYF. The CDR3 DNA reads as TGTGCCAGCACCGAGAGGGCTATCCGGACCTACGAGCAGTACTTC.

The J gene is TRBJ2-3, the V gene TRBV3-1 (or the pseudogene TRBV3-2); D perhaps matches TRBD2 (6 bases). The V end lost 3 bases, the J end lost 2 bases, and 12 bases lay between the germline ends. Germline V gives CDR1 LGHDT, CDR2 YNNKEL (reference sequence). CDR3 length equals 15 residues. The DNA for the CDR3 is TGTGCCAGCAGCCAGGAGGGCCGGGTCACAGATACGCAGTATTTT. It translates to CASSQEGRVTDTQYF.

The chain employs TRBV11-2 and TRBJ2-7; unclear D gene. V was shortened by 1 base and J by 0 bases, with 10 bases between the two germline ends. This CDR3 has 15 amino acids. Germline values: CDR1 SGHAT, CDR2 FQNNGV. Written as DNA, the CDR3 is TGTGCCAGCAGCTTAGGGCCCGATGACTCCTACGAGCAGTACTTC. Its protein is CASSLGPDDSYEQYF.

The chain recombines TRBV2 with TRBJ2-7; possible D gene TRBD1, 5 bases. CDR3 length equals 14 residues. Germline V gives CDR1 SNHLY, CDR2 FYNNEI. V dropped 1 base and J dropped 4 bases, with 11 bases sitting between them. The CDR3 DNA is TGTGCCAGCAGTGAAGGCTTGCAGGGTTACGAGCAGTACTTC. It is translated as CASSEGLQGYEQYF. Supplemented by reference TRBV2 and TRBJ2-7, the full variable domain reads EPEVTQTPSHQVTQMGQEVILRCVPISNHLYFYWYRQILGQKVEFLVSFYNNEISEKSEIFDDQFSVERPDGSNFTLKIRSTKLEDSAMYFCASSEGLQGYEQYFGPGTRLTVT.

The V call is TRBV19, the J call TRBJ2-5; D not certain. Trimming removed 1 base at V and 2 bases at J, with 11 bases between. There are 15 residues in the CDR3. Per the germline V gene, CDR1 is LNHDA and CDR2 is SQIVND (reference sequence). In DNA, the CDR3 is TGTGCCAGTAGTATAGGATCCGGCAGGCAAGAGACCCAGTACTTC. Its translation: CASSIGSGRQETQYF.

The chain carries TRBV7-9 and TRBJ1-1; perhaps TRBD1 as D (6 bases). The germline V gene has CDR1 SEHNR and CDR2 FQNEAQ (reference sequence). The CDR3 contains 13 residues. Trimming stripped 5 bases from V and 2 bases from J, with 9 bases between. The DNA for the CDR3 is TGTGCCAGCAGCCGGACAGCCAACACTGAAGCTTTCTTT. It translates to CASSRTANTEAFF.

J is TRBJ1-1 and V is TRBV7-9; 7 bases align to TRBD1. The V segment lost 5 bases and the J segment 0 bases; nucleotides outside the gene matches: 9. The CDR3 totals 16 residues. Germline V lookup: CDR1 SEHNR, CDR2 FQNEAQ (reference sequence). The CDR3 nucleotides are TGTGCCAGCAGCCCCGGGACAGATTTTTTGAACACTGAAGCTTTCTTT. Residues: CASSPGTDFLNTEAFF. Full variable domain (outside the CDR3, taken from reference TRBV7-9 and TRBJ1-1): DTGVSQNPRHKITKRGQNVTFRCDPISEHNRLYWYRQTLGQGPEFLTYFQNEAQLEKSRLLSDRFSAERPKGSFSTLEIQRTEQGDSAMYLCASSPGTDFLNTEAFFGQGTRLTVV.

Here the CDR3 DNA reads TGTGCCAGCAGCTTAACGACAGGCGATTCGGATGGCTACACCTTC. Its translation is CASSLTTGDSDGYTF. V is TRBV7-3 and J is TRBJ1-2; TRBD1 might be the D (6 bases). Trimming took 0 bases from V and 6 from J, leaving 14 bases between them. The CDR3 sequence is 15 residues long. CDR1 and CDR2 from the germline V gene are SGHTA and FQGTGA.

This rearrangement joins TRBV5-4 to TRBJ2-7, with TRBD1 identical over 10 bases. The CDR3 loop spans 15 amino acids. Germline loops: CDR1 SGHNT, CDR2 YYREEE (reference sequence). Unmatched junction bases numbered 6, after V lost 3 bases and J lost 3 bases. CDR3 amino acids: CASSSGGQGIYEQYF. In DNA, the CDR3 is TGTGCCAGCAGCTCTGGGGGACAGGGGATCTACGAGCAGTACTTC. Full variable domain (remainder filled in from reference TRBV5-4 and TRBJ2-7): ETGVTQSPTHLIKTRGQQVTLRCSSQSGHNTVSWYQQALGQGPQFIFQYYREEENGRGNFPPRFSGLQFPNYSSELNVNALELDDSALYLCASSSGGQGIYEQYFGPGTRLTVT.

The chain uses TRBV29-1 and TRBJ2-7; D possibly corresponds to TRBD2 (6 bases). The CDR3 has 14 residues. Trimming pared 4 bases from V and 3 bases from J, leaving 16 bases between. Germline CDR1 is SQVTM and CDR2 is ANQGSEA. CDR3 region: CSVAPRRDFYEQYF. As DNA, the CDR3 is TGCAGCGTTGCTCCGCGCAGGGACTTCTACGAGCAGTACTTC.

The chain uses TRBV10-3 and TRBJ2-7, with TRBD1 as a possible D gene (6 bases). V was trimmed by 0 bases and J by 5 bases, leaving 11 bases between them. From germline, CDR1 is ENHRY and CDR2 SYGVKD. CDR3 size: 14 residues. Here the CDR3 reads CAISESGTHHEQYF. In DNA, the CDR3 is TGTGCCATCAGTGAGTCGGGGACACACCACGAGCAGTACTTC.

This rearrangement joins TRBV4-1 to TRBJ2-7; D possibly corresponds to TRBD1 (6 bases). CDR1 and CDR2 from the germline V gene are MGHRA and YSYEKL. The CDR3 runs to 15 residues. V lost 0 bases, J lost 3 bases, and 12 bases lay in between. CDR3 loop: CASSQDRGNYYEQYF. In nucleotides, the CDR3 is TGCGCCAGCAGCCAAGATAGGGGGAACTACTACGAGCAGTACTTC.

V is TRBV5-1 and J is TRBJ1-4; the match to TRBD1 covers 8 bases. The V segment lost 4 bases and the J segment 7 bases; nucleotides outside the gene matches: 12. Germline CDR1 SGHRS, CDR2 YFSETQ. This CDR3 contains 16 residues. This CDR3 is CASSRSEGQGSEKLFF. The CDR3 nucleotides read TGCGCCAGCAGCCGGTCCGAAGGACAGGGTTCTGAAAAACTGTTTTTT.

The J gene is TRBJ2-6, the V gene TRBV2, with D perhaps TRBD1 (6 bases). V gave up 9 bases and J gave up 1 base, with 7 bases separating them. The CDR3 has 13 amino acids. From germline, CDR1 is SNHLY and CDR2 FYNNEI. The CDR3 here is CARQGSGANVLTF. The CDR3 DNA reads TGTGCCAGACAGGGTTCTGGGGCCAACGTCCTGACTTTC. The full variable domain, in which reference TRBV2 and TRBJ2-6 provide the parts outside the CDR3, is EPEVTQTPSHQVTQMGQEVILRCVPISNHLYFYWYRQILGQKVEFLVSFYNNEISEKSEIFDDQFSVERPDGSNFTLKIRSTKLEDSAMYFCARQGSGANVLTFGAGSRLTVL.

This chain uses TRBV5-6 with TRBJ1-6, with 8 bases aligning to TRBD1. Germline CDR1 SGHDT, CDR2 YYEEEE. V gave up 2 bases and J gave up 4 bases; unmatched junction bases: 5. CDR3 size: 16 residues. The CDR3: CASSFRTGRYNSPLHF. DNA of the CDR3: TGTGCCAGCAGCTTCCGGACAGGGAGGTATAATTCACCCCTCCACTTT.

This chain uses TRBV6-1 with TRBJ2-7; TRBD1 matches at 8 bases. CDR3 length: 15 amino acids. V lost 1 base, J lost 0 bases, and 2 bases stayed unmatched. Germline CDR1 and CDR2: MNHNS and SASEGT. The CDR3 reads CASSEDRGASYEQYF. The CDR3 DNA sequence: TGTGCCAGCAGTGAAGACAGGGGGGCCTCCTACGAGCAGTACTTC.

Note on this clone: In the same sample, other DNA sequences code for this CDR3. The rearrangement links TRBV7-9 to TRBJ1-5; maybe TRBD1 (6 bases). The CDR3 is 13 amino acids. Trimming pared 2 bases from V and 4 bases from J, leaving 6 bases between. CDR1 is SEHNR, CDR2 FQNEAQ, per germline (reference sequence). The CDR3 DNA reads TGTGCCAGCAGCTTACAGGGGAATCAGCCCCAGCATTTT. Encoded protein: CASSLQGNQPQHF.

The chain uses TRBV6-5 and TRBJ2-7; TRBD1 agrees at 7 bases. This CDR3 comprises 12 residues. The V and J ends lost 6 bases and 4 bases, in that order; junction bases with no gene match: 3. Germline CDR1 reads MNHEY; CDR2 reads SVGAGI. CDR3 sequence: CASSLTGYEQYF. The CDR3, as DNA: TGTGCCAGCAGCTTGACAGGGTACGAGCAGTACTTC.

The gene calls are TRBV5-5 and TRBJ1-1, with a tentative D call TRBD1 (5 bases). The CDR3 runs 14 residues. Looked up from germline, CDR1 is SGHKS and CDR2 is YYEKEE (reference sequence). Trimming removed 4 bases from V and 2 bases from J, with 12 bases in between. Written as DNA, the CDR3 is TGTGCCAGCAGCATAGACAGCGTCAACACTGAAGCTTTCTTT. Its translation: CASSIDSVNTEAFF.

V is TRBV5-1 and J is TRBJ2-5, with a tentative D call TRBD2 (7 bases). The V and J ends lost 4 bases and 1 base respectively, with 17 bases between them. The V gene's germline CDR1 is SGHRS and CDR2 YFSETQ. The CDR3 totals 16 residues. The CDR3 DNA reads as TGCGCCAGCAGCCCAACAGTGGCGGGGGCCCAAGAGACCCAGTACTTC. It yields the protein CASSPTVAGAQETQYF. The entire variable domain, with the rest obtained from reference TRBV5-1 and TRBJ2-5, is as follows: KAGVTQTPRYLIKTRGQQVTLSCSPISGHRSVSWYQQTPGQGLQFLFEYFSETQRNKGNFPGRFSGRQFSNSRSEMNVSTLELGDSALYLCASSPTVAGAQETQYFGPGTRLLVL.

V gene TRBV11-3 combines with J gene TRBJ2-7; D is possibly TRBD2 (5 bases). The CDR3 totals 15 residues. Germline V gives CDR1 SGHNT, CDR2 YENEEA. The ends were cut back, 5 bases at V and 5 bases at J, with 19 bases in the middle. This chain's CDR3 is CASSAWPDGNNEQYF. CDR3 DNA: TGTGCCAGCAGCGCCTGGCCAGACGGGAATAACGAGCAGTACTTC.

The gene calls are TRBV11-2 and TRBJ2-7; the D gene is possibly TRBD2 (6 bases). In germline, CDR1 is SGHAT, CDR2 FQNNGV. This CDR3 comprises 12 residues. The germline V and J ends were trimmed by 5 bases and 4 bases, with 9 bases remaining between them. CDR3 nucleotide sequence: TGTGCCAGCAGCACTAGCCGGTACGAGCAGTACTTC. Protein sequence: CASSTSRYEQYF.

This sequence joins TRBV5-1 and TRBJ1-2; tentatively, D is TRBD1 (6 bases). The germline V and J ends were trimmed by 4 bases and 2 bases, with 9 bases remaining between them. CDR1 is SGHRS and CDR2 is YFSETQ in the germline V gene. This CDR3 is built from 13 residues. CDR3 amino acids: CASSNQGNYGYTF. The CDR3 DNA sequence: TGCGCCAGCAGCAACCAGGGGAACTATGGCTACACCTTC.

The chain is built from TRBV6-5 and TRBJ2-7; TRBD1 is a possible D gene (5 bases). This CDR3 is 13 amino acids long. Trimming stripped 7 bases from V and 7 bases from J, with 17 bases between. CDR1 MNHEY and CDR2 SVGAGI come from the germline V gene. CDR3 nucleotide sequence: TGTGCCAGCACCCCAGGGCCCCCTAGGGAGCAGTACTTC. It yields the protein CASTPGPPREQYF.